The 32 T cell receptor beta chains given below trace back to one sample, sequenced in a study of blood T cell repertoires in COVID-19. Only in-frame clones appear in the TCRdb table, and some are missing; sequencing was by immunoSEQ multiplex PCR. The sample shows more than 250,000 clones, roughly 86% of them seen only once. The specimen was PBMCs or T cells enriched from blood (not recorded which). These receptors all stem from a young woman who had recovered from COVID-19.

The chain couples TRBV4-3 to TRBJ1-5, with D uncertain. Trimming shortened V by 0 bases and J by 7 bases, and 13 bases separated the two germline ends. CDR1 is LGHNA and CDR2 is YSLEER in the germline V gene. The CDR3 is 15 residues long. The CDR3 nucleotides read TGCGCCAGCAGCCAAGAAGATTTCCCCGGGCAGCCCCAGCATTTT. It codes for CASSQEDFPGQPQHF.

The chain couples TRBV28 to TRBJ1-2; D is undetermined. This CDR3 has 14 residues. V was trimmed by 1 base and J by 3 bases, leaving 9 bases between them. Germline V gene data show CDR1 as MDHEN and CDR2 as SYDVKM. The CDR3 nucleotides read TGTGCCAGCAGTTTATTTCCCGTCGACTATGGCTACACCTTC. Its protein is CASSLFPVDYGYTF.

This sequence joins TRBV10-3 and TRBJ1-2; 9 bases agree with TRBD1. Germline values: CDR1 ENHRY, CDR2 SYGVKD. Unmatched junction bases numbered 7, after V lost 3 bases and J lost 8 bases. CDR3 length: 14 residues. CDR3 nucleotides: TGTGCCATCAGTGATAAACAGGGGGCGCTCGGCTACACCTTC. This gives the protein CAISDKQGALGYTF.

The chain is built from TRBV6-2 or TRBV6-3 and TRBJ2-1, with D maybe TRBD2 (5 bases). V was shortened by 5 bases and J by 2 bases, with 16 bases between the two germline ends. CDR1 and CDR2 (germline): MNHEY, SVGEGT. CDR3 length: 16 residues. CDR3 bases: TGTGCCAGCAGTCCGATTACTAGTGGAACCTACAATGAGCAGTTCTTC. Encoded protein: CASSPITSGTYNEQFF.

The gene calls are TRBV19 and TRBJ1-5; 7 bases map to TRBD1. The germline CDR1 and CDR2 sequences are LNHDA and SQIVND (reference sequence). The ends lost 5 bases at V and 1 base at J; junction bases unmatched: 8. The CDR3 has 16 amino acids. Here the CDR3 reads CASSSPRQGSNQPQHF. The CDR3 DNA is TGTGCCAGTAGTTCCCCTCGACAGGGAAGCAATCAGCCCCAGCATTTT.

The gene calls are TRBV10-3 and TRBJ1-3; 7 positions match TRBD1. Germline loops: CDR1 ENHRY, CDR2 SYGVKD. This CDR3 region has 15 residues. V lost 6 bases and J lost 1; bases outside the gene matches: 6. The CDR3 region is CAIRGDSGSGNTIYF. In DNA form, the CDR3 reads TGTGCCATCAGGGGGGACAGCGGATCTGGAAACACCATATATTTT.

CDR3 DNA sequence: TGCGCCAGCAAAGTGGGACTAGCGGATAGCACAGATACGCAGTATTTT. Its translation is CASKVGLADSTDTQYF. J is TRBJ2-3 and V is TRBV5-1; 11 positions match TRBD2. The J segment lost 0 bases and the V segment lost 6 bases, leaving 6 bases of the junction unmatched. The CDR3 runs to 16 residues. Per germline, CDR1 SGHRS and CDR2 YFSETQ.

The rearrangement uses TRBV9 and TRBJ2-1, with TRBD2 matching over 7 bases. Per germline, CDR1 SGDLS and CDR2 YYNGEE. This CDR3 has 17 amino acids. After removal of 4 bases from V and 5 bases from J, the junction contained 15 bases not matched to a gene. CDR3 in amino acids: CASSPRREGLPHNEQFF. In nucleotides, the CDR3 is TGTGCCAGCAGCCCACGTAGGGAGGGACTACCCCACAATGAGCAGTTCTTC.

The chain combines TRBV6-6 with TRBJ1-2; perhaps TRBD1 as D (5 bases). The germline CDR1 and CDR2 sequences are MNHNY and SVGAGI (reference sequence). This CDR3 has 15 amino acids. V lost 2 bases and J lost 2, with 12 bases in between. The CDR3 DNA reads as TGTGCCAGCAGTTACGTCCCGCAGGGAAACTATGGCTACACCTTC. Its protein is CASSYVPQGNYGYTF.

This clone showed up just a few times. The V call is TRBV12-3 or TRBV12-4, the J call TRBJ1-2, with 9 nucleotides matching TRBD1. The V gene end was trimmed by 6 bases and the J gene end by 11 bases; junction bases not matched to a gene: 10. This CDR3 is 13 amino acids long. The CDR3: CASSHRQGDQYTF. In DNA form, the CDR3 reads TGTGCCAGCAGCCATCGACAGGGGGATCAGTACACCTTC.

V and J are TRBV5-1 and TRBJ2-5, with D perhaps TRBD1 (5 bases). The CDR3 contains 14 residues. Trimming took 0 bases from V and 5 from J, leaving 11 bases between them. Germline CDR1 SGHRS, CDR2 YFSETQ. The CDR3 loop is CASSLAPAGETQYF. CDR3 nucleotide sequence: TGCGCCAGCAGCTTGGCCCCGGCAGGGGAGACCCAGTACTTC.

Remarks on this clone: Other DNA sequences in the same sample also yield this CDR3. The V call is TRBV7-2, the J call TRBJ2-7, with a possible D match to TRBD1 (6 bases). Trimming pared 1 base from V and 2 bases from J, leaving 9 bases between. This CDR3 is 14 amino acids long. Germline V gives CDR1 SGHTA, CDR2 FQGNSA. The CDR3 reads CASSLGRGPYEQYF. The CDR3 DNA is TGTGCCAGCAGCTTAGGCAGGGGTCCCTACGAGCAGTACTTC.

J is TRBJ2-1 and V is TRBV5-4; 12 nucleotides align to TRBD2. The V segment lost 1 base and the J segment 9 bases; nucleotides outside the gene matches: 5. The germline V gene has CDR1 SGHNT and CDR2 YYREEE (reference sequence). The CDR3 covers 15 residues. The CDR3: CASSLSLAGGREQFF. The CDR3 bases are TGTGCCAGCAGCTTGTCTCTAGCGGGGGGGCGTGAGCAGTTCTTC.

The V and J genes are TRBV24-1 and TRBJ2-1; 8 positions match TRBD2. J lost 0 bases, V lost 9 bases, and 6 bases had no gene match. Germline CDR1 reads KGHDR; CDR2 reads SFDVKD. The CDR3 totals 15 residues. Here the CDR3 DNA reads TGTGCCACCGAGCTAGCGGGCCACTCCTACAATGAGCAGTTCTTC. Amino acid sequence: CATELAGHSYNEQFF.

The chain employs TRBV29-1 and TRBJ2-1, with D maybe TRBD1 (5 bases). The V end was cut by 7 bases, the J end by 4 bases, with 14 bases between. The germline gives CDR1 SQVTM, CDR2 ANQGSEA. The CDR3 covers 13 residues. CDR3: CSAGMRQYNEQFF. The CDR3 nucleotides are TGCAGCGCCGGCATGAGACAGTACAATGAGCAGTTCTTC.

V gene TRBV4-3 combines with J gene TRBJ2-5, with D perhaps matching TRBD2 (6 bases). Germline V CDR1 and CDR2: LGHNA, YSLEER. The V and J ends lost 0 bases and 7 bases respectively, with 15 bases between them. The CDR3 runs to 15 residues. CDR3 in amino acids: CASSQDPGLARTQYF. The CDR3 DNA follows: TGCGCCAGCAGCCAAGATCCCGGGCTAGCGAGGACCCAGTACTTC.

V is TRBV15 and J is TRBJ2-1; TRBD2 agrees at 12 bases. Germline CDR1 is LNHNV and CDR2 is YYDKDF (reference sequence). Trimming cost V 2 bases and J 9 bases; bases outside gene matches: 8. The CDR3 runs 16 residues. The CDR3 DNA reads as TGTGCCACCAGCAGATTGATGACTAGCGGGAGCTCTGAGCAGTTCTTC. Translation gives CATSRLMTSGSSEQFF.

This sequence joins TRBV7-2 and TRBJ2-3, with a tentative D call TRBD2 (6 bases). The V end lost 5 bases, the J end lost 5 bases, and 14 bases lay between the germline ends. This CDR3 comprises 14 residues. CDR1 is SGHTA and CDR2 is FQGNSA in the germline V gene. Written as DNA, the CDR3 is TGTGCCAGCAGCCCCGGAGGGAGTGGAGATACGCAGTATTTT. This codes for CASSPGGSGDTQYF.

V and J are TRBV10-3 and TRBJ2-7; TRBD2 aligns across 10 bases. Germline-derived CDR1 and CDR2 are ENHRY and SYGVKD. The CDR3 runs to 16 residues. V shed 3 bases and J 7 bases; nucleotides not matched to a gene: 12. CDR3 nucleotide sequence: TGTGCCATCAGTGAAGGCCCCAGCGGGAGGGCGAAAGAGCAGTACTTC. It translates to CAISEGPSGRAKEQYF.

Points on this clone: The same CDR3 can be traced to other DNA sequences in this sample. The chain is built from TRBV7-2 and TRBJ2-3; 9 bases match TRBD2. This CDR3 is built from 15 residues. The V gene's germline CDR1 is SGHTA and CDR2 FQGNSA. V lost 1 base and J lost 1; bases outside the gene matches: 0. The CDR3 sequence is CASSLVAGGTDTQYF. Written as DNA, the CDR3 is TGTGCCAGCAGCTTAGTAGCGGGGGGCACAGATACGCAGTATTTT.

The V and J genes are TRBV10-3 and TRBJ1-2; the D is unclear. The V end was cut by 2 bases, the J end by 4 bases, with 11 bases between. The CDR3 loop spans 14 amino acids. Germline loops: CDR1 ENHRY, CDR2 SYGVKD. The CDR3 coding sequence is TGTGCCATCAGTGAGAGCGAGCTTAGCTATGGCTACACCTTC. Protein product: CAISESELSYGYTF.

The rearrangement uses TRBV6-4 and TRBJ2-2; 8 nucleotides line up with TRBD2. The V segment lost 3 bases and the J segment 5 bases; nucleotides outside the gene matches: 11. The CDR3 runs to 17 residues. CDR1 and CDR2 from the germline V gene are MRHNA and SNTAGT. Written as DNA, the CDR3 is TGTGCCAGCAGTGAATCTCCGGGAGGGCCTGGAACCGGGGAGCTGTTTTTT. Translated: CASSESPGGPGTGELFF.

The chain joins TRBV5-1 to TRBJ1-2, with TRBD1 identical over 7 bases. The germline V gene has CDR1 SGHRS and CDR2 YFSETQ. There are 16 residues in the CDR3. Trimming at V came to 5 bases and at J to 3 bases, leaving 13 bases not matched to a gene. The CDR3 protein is CASSYAYTGVDYGYTF. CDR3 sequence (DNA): TGCGCCAGCAGTTACGCCTATACAGGGGTTGACTATGGCTACACCTTC.

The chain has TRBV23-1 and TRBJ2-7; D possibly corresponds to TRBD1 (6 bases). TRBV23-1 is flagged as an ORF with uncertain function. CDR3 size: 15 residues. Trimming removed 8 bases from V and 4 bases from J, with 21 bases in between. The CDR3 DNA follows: TGCGCCAGCGGCAAGTGTAATGGGGGCCGGTACGAGCAGTACTTC. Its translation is CASGKCNGGRYEQYF.

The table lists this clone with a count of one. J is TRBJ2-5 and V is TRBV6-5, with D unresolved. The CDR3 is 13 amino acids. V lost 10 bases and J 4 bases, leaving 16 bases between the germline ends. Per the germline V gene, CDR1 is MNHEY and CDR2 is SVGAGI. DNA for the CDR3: TGTGCCATATATGAGAGGTCTGTAGAGACCCAGTACTTC. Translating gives CAIYERSVETQYF.

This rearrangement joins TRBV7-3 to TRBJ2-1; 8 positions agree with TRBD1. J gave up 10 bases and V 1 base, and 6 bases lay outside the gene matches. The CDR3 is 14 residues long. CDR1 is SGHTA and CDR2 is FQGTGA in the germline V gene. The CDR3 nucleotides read TGTGCCAGCAGCTTAAGTGGACAGGGTTGGGAGCAGTTCTTC. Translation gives CASSLSGQGWEQFF.

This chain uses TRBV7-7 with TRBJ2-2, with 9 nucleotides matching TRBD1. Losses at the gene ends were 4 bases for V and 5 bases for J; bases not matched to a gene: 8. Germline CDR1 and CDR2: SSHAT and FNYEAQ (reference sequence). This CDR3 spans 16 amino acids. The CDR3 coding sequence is TGTGCCAGCAGCTCGCGGACAGGGGTAAAGACCGGGGAGCTGTTTTTT. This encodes CASSSRTGVKTGELFF.

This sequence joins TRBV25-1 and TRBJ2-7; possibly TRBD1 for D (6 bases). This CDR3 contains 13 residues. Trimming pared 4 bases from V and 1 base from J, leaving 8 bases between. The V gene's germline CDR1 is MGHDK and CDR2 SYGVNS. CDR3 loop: CASSGTVSYEQYF. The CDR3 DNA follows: TGTGCCAGCAGTGGGACAGTATCCTACGAGCAGTACTTC.

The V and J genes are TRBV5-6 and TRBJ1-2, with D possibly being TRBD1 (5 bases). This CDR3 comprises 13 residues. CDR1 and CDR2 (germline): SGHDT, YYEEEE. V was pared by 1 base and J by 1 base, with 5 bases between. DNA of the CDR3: TGTGCCAGCAGCTTGCAGGGTAACTATGGCTACACCTTC. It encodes CASSLQGNYGYTF.

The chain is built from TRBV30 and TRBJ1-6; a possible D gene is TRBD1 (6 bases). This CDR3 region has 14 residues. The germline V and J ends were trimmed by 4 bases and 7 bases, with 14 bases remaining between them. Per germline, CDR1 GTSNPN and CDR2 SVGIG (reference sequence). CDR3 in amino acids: CAWNLGGRNSPLHF. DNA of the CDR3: TGTGCCTGGAATCTCGGGGGGCGGAATTCACCCCTCCACTTT.

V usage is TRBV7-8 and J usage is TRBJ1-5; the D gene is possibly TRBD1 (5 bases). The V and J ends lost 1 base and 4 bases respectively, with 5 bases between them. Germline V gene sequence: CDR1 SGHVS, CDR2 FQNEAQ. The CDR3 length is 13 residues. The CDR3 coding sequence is TGTGCCAGCAGCTTAGGACAGAATCAGCCCCAGCATTTT. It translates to CASSLGQNQPQHF.

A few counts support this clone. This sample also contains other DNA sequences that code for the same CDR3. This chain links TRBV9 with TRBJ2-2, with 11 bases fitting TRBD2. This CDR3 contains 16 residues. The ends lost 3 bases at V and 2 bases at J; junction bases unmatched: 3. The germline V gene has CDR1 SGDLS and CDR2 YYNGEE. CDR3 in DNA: TGTGCCAGCAGCGCCGGGACTAGCGGAAACACCGGGGAGCTGTTTTTT. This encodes CASSAGTSGNTGELFF.